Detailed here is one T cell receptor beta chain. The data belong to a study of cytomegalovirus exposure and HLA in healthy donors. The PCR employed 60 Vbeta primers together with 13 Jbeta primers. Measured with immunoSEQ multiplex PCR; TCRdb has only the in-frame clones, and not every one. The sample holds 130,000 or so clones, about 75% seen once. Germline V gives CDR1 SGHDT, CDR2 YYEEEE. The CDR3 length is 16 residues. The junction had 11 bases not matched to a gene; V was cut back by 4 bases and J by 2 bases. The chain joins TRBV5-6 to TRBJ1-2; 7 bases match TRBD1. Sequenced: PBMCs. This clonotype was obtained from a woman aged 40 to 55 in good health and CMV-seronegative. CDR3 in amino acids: CASSRQLTGLNYGYTF. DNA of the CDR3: TGTGCCAGCAGCCGACAATTGACAGGGCTCAACTATGGCTACACCTTC.